This T cell receptor (beta chain) was observed in a study of T cell responses to AZD1222 COVID-19 vaccine. Broader study findings: Females outnumbered males among donors, who were mostly white British; clonal diversity was possibly underestimated. Once two AZD1222 doses were given, Spike-specific TCR breadth and depth went up. Scientists sampled the repertoires only once the peak T cell response had passed.

On this clone itself: Its antigen remains unknown.

Generated by immunoSEQ multiplex PCR, the TCRdb table keeps only in-frame clones and is missing some. Of about 130,000 clones listed, around 90% are singletons. The CDR3 has 15 amino acids. Trimming removed 5 bases at V and 1 base at J, with 15 bases between. The germline CDR1 and CDR2 sequences are MDHEN and SYDVKM. This material consisted of peripheral blood, taken on day 0 of AZD1222 vaccination. The TCR originated in an adult in good health. The chain carries TRBV28 and TRBJ2-7; D tentatively fits TRBD1 or TRBD2 (6 bases each). CDR3 nucleotides: TGTGCCAGCAGTGTCCCCGGAGGGGGGTCCTACGAGCAGTACTTC. This codes for CASSVPGGGSYEQYF.